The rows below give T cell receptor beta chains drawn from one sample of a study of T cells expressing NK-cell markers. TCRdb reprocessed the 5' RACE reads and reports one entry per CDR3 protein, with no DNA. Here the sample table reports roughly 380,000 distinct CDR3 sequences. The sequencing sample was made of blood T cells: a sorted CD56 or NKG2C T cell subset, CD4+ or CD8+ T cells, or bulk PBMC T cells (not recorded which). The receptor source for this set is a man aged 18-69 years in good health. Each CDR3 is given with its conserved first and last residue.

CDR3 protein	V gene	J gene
CASSEQGYGAFF	TRBV10-2	TRBJ1-1
CASSFSSGGADTQYF	TRBV7-2	TRBJ2-3
CASSLGGGRVTDTQYF	TRBV7-2	TRBJ2-3
CASSLDRSSGKQYF	TRBV11-2	TRBJ2-7
CASSLGQTKNIQYF	TRBV5-6	TRBJ2-4
CASRINFSTNEKLFF	TRBV2	TRBJ1-4
CASRSGTGELFF	TRBV10-3	TRBJ2-2
CASSGGLAGRRNEQFF	TRBV5-1	TRBJ2-1
CASRPTGTRGITDTQYF	TRBV6-2/TRBV6-3	TRBJ2-3
CASSQDRGSSPLHF	TRBV18	TRBJ1-6
CSASLPRAAYEQYF	TRBV20-1	TRBJ2-7
CASSLAGTAGLNTEAFF	TRBV7-9	TRBJ1-1
CASSTGQGSDTQYF	TRBV5-4	TRBJ2-3
CASVNGLAGGPAEQYF	TRBV7-2	TRBJ2-7
CASSTLGGRTDTQYF	TRBV12-3/TRBV12-4	TRBJ2-3
CASSLDFALRTGETQYF	TRBV11-2	TRBJ2-5
CSARGRDLVSYEQYF	TRBV20-1	TRBJ2-7
CASSQLHGADTQYF	TRBV3-1	TRBJ2-3
CASSRGLAGSTGELFF	TRBV3-1	TRBJ2-2
CSARSLAGTLRNIQYF	TRBV20-1	TRBJ2-4
CSAPTQGWDYGYTF	TRBV20-1	TRBJ1-2
CATDSRAQDTQYF	TRBV28	TRBJ2-3
CASSLIGREYNEQFF	TRBV5-1	TRBJ2-1
CASRRLAGGHTDTQYF	TRBV6-1	TRBJ2-3
CASRRVGEKLFF	TRBV2	TRBJ1-4
CASSIRGFTEAFF	TRBV12-3/TRBV12-4	TRBJ1-1
CASRKGLAPGETQYF	TRBV7-6	TRBJ2-5
CASSLLGLGQGNTEAFF	TRBV27	TRBJ1-1
CASSLAGTGKFLSGYTF	TRBV7-2	TRBJ1-2
CASRARDFHTDTQYF	TRBV7-8	TRBJ2-3
CASSEQALNYGYTF	TRBV2	TRBJ1-2
CASSLDPAGSSGNTIYF	TRBV11-2	TRBJ1-3
CATSTRWGVVNYGYTF	TRBV15	TRBJ1-2
CASNPGPWLAGKRYQETQYF	TRBV7-8	TRBJ2-5
CSARDAGQPRGQPQHF	TRBV20-1	TRBJ1-5
CASRPPGQGAKGYTF	TRBV6-1	TRBJ1-2
CASRETGGYGNTIYF	TRBV2	TRBJ1-3
CASSFRTGGRTGELFF	TRBV9	TRBJ2-2
CASERRGGVGGTQYF	TRBV12-3/TRBV12-4	TRBJ2-3
CASSYRAVTDEQYF	TRBV6-5	TRBJ2-7
CASSGGQGVGAFF	TRBV12-3/TRBV12-4	TRBJ1-1
CATSRDRPGIAETQYF	TRBV15	TRBJ2-5
CASSFRGVANEKLFF	TRBV19	TRBJ1-4
CSARRTSGGAWKQETQYF	TRBV20-1	TRBJ2-5
CSVDLGADTEAFF	TRBV29-1	TRBJ1-1
CASSQASGGFGYTF	TRBV3-1	TRBJ1-2
CASSSLRAGVTDTQYF	TRBV6-5	TRBJ2-3
CATRIGLARYEQYF	TRBV24-1	TRBJ2-7
CASSLLRGPGTDIQYF	TRBV7-9	TRBJ2-4
CATIAGGPGETQYF	TRBV6-1	TRBJ2-5
CASSLGDRGVYTF	TRBV5-1	TRBJ1-2
CASKRDGTTNEKLFF	TRBV6-1	TRBJ1-4
CASSPVGGADTQYF	TRBV18	TRBJ2-3
CASRIAGGLYNEQFF	TRBV11-2	TRBJ2-1
CASTPGRGRHNEQFF	TRBV19	TRBJ2-1
CSAREVAGAETQYF	TRBV20-1	TRBJ2-5